This T cell receptor beta chain was observed in a study of CD8+ T cells in alopecia areata. This sample's treatment: oral pan-JAK inhibitor, 5-10 mg twice daily. Investigators isolated RNA and reverse transcribed it into cDNA to act as the sequencing template. Profiling relied on immunoSEQ multiplex PCR, and the TCRdb table lists in-frame clones only, not all of them. The repertoire holds 200,000 or so clones, with 35% to 40% as singletons. V shed 0 bases and J 15 bases; nucleotides not matched to a gene: 10. The CDR3 spans 13 residues. CDR1 is GTSNPN and CDR2 is SVGIG in the germline V gene (reference sequence).

This specimen was CD4+ T cells sorted from blood, taken at approximately week 31, from a patient treated with tofacitinib. The V and J genes are TRBV30 and TRBJ2-1; 8 bases map to TRBD2. The receptor was derived from a human donor with alopecia areata. For the CDR3, the DNA is TGTGCCTGGAGTGTATTGGACCGGAGCGGGAGGTTCTTC. Translating gives CAWSVLDRSGRFF.